This T cell receptor (beta chain) was identified during a study of blood T cells in healthy people across ages. Study-wide points: It was the long-lived donors that had more naive CD4+ cells and higher diversity than aged donors. Unsorted PBMC material precluded a definitive naive versus antigen-experienced comparison.

The second PCR ran roughly 6 to 11 cycles with a sample-barcoded 5' primer and J-beta primers. MiXCR, applied by TCRdb to the 5' RACE reads, yields one record per CDR3 protein. Counted here are approximately 1.5 million distinct CDR3 sequences, around 35% occurring once; the ten biggest clones make up around 10%. For this clonotype: Its specificity is unknown.

Donors gave 8 to 10 milliliters of peripheral blood apiece. Isolation recovered at least 6.5 million PBMCs from every sample. The TCR was taken from a woman aged 25 to 39 in good health. The sample comprised blood.

CDR3 loop: CASSVGDGGTDTQYF. The CDR3 DNA is TGTGCCAGCAGCGTGGGGGACGGGGGGACAGATACGCAGTATTTT. V is TRBV9 and J is TRBJ2-3; TRBD2 agrees at 7 bases. Germline V gene data show CDR1 as SGDLS and CDR2 as YYNGEE. J was trimmed by 3 bases and V by 2 bases; bases with no gene match: 6. The CDR3 covers 15 residues. The variable domain in full, completed from reference TRBV9 and TRBJ2-3, reads DSGVTQTPKHLITATGQRVTLRCSPRSGDLSVYWYQQSLDQGLQFLIQYYNGEERAKGNILERFSAQQFPDLHSELNLSSLELGDSALYFCASSVGDGGTDTQYFGPGTRLTVL.